This is a list of T cell receptor beta chains from one sample in a study of shared clonotypes between healthy human individuals. Measured with immunoSEQ multiplex PCR; TCRdb has only the in-frame clones, and not every one. The profile covers roughly 590,000 clones, with roughly 95% appearing a single time and 0.09% to 0.13% taken by the ten largest. Sequenced sample: naive CD8+ T cells sorted from blood. The source is a woman aged 25 to 39 in good health. CDR3s include the opening cysteine and the closing phenylalanine or tryptophan. D genes are given only for firm matches.

TRBJ1-4	.	TRBV19	11	CASSTGRRLFF
TRBJ1-1	TRBD1	TRBV27	14	CASSLTGGPTEAFF
TRBJ1-5	.	TRBV19	15	CASSTEPYGNQPQHF
TRBJ1-2	.	TRBV7-9	11	CASSLTPPYTF
TRBJ2-2	.	TRBV25-1	16	CASSGWDNSNTGELFF
TRBJ1-1	.	TRBV7-8	13	CASSPMGYTEAFF
TRBJ2-1	TRBD2	TRBV27	15	CASGLHSGAYNEQFF
TRBJ2-7	.	TRBV5-1	13	CASSFNPTYEQYF
TRBJ2-7	TRBD1	TRBV7-9	17	CASSDPRRGPPSYEQYF
TRBJ1-4	TRBD1	TRBV5-4	15	CASSYAGTANEKLFF
TRBJ2-7	.	TRBV6-5	13	CASSYRSDYEQYF
TRBJ2-5	TRBD2	TRBV7-8	21	CASSLEGLVGLAGEGQETQYF
TRBJ1-1	.	TRBV2	12	CASTGGPVEAFF
TRBJ2-1	.	TRBV5-1	14	CASSLDRVGNEQFF
TRBJ1-5	TRBD1	TRBV27	18	CASRTTGGYHYSNQPQHF
TRBJ2-7	.	TRBV27	12	CASSLLGYEQYF
TRBJ2-3	.	TRBV9	14	CASSVSGSTDTQYF
TRBJ2-1	.	TRBV7-2	12	CASSLGYNEQFF
TRBJ1-1	.	TRBV27	14	CASSFEGVNTEAFF
TRBJ2-3	TRBD1	TRBV2	17	CASSPGQGATVQDTQYF
TRBJ2-7	TRBD2	TRBV27	14	CASSHGSGDYEQYF
TRBJ2-7	.	TRBV7-9	12	CASSRMGDWRRF
TRBJ2-7	TRBD2	TRBV5-4	18	CASSTAALAGVRLHEQYF
TRBJ2-2	.	TRBV5-1	14	CASSVGTNTGELFF
TRBJ2-7	.	TRBV11-1	15	CASSGRTGPTYEQYF
TRBJ2-2	TRBD2	TRBV14	20	CASSQDLPSGSTANTGELFF
TRBJ2-1	.	TRBV29-1	12	CSVVGKYNEQFF
TRBJ1-3	.	TRBV6-1	9	CASGNTIYF
TRBJ2-4	.	TRBV30	13	CAWSVGAKNIQYF
TRBJ2-7	.	TRBV7-8	13	CASSPPTRNEQYF
TRBJ1-1	TRBD1	TRBV9	13	CASSRTGSGEAFF
TRBJ2-2	.	TRBV28	17	CASSLFELLQNTGELFF
TRBJ2-1	.	TRBV11-2	15	CASSSTVGLGNEQFF
TRBJ1-4	.	TRBV10-1	13	CASSELDNEKLFF
TRBJ2-3	TRBD1	TRBV15	15	CATSREGGGTDTQYF
TRBJ1-3	TRBD1	TRBV6-5	16	CASSYSWQGGGNTIYF